These 29 T cell receptor beta chains were sequenced from one sample in a study of T cells in Graves' hyperthyroidism and ophthalmopathy. Amplification targeted TCR beta CDR3 regions from RNA transcripts. The TCR CDR3 first-round RT-PCR relied on the HTBI primer set. TCRdb reanalysed the multiplex PCR reads using MiXCR and keeps one entry per CDR3 protein. The table records roughly 500,000 distinct CDR3 sequences, over 45% of them present only once. The specimen was peripheral blood or thyroid tissue (not recorded which). These receptor sequences come from an adult woman with Graves' disease, either hyperthyroidism or ophthalmopathy (not recorded which).

A note on this clonotype: The junction does not match germline at one end; this may be a read error. The genes are TRBV10-3 and TRBJ2-6; TRBD1 matches at 8 bases. This CDR3 region has 17 residues. In germline, CDR1 is ENHRY, CDR2 SYGVKD. The CDR3 loop reads CAVSGRTGYSGANVLTF. The CDR3 region has the DNA TGTGCCGTCAGTGGCAGGACAGGGTACTCTGGGGCCAACGTCCTGACTTTC.

A note on this clonotype: A read error is likely, as this CDR3 ends without the conserved phenylalanine or tryptophan. It is unclear where the CDR3 begins or ends on the DNA, so no DNA is shown, and the CDR3 is as TCRdb lists it. The genes are TRBV7-3 and TRBJ1-6. The germline V gene encodes CDR1 SGHTA and CDR2 FQGTGA. The CDR3 length is 8 residues, termini included. CDR3 protein: CASSLMSS.

The V gene is TRBV9, the J gene TRBJ1-4; weak D call: TRBD1 (6 bases). The CDR3 has 15 residues. V was cut by 1 base and J by 3 bases, with 10 bases left in between. Germline CDR1 is SGDLS and CDR2 is YYNGEE. The CDR3 reads CASSVLDSPNEKLFF. The DNA of the CDR3 is TGTGCCAGCAGCGTATTGGACAGTCCTAATGAAAAACTGTTTTTT. Looking up the rest from reference TRBV9 and TRBJ1-4 gives the full variable domain: DSGVTQTPKHLITATGQRVTLRCSPRSGDLSVYWYQQSLDQGLQFLIQYYNGEERAKGNILERFSAQQFPDLHSELNLSSLELGDSALYFCASSVLDSPNEKLFFGSGTQLSVL.

This clonotype has at least ten counts. The chain joins TRBV10-3 to TRBJ1-1; the D is unclear. Germline lookup yields CDR1 ENHRY and CDR2 SYGVKD. The ends were cut back, 2 bases at V and 5 bases at J, with 9 bases in the middle. CDR3 length equals 13 residues. The CDR3 protein is CAISEDRWTEAFF. The CDR3 DNA reads TGTGCCATCAGTGAGGACCGATGGACTGAAGCTTTCTTT.

Ten or more counts support this clonotype. The rearrangement links TRBV12-3 or TRBV12-4 to TRBJ1-4; D remains unclear. The CDR3 sequence is 14 residues long. Trimming shortened V by 6 bases and J by 7 bases, and 15 bases separated the two germline ends. CDR3 DNA: TGTGCCAGCAGCTTCAAGCGGAGGACTGAAAAACTGTTTTTT. Its translation: CASSFKRRTEKLFF.

This sequence joins TRBV15 and TRBJ2-7; the match to TRBD1 covers 8 bases. The germline CDR1 and CDR2 sequences are LNHNV and YYDKDF (reference sequence). This CDR3 region has 21 residues. V dropped 0 bases and J dropped 2; count of bases not matched to a gene: 21. CDR3 DNA sequence: TGTGCCACCAGCAGAGATCCTGGAGACAGGGGAATTCCGGGCACCCCCTACGAGCAGTACTTC. Its translation is CATSRDPGDRGIPGTPYEQYF. The full variable domain, in which reference TRBV15 and TRBJ2-7 provide the parts outside the CDR3, is DAMVIQNPRYQVTQFGKPVTLSCSQTLNHNVMYWYQQKSSQAPKLLFHYYDKDFNNEADTPDNFQSRRPNTSFCFLDIRSPGLGDTAMYLCATSRDPGDRGIPGTPYEQYFGPGTRLTVT.

A word on this clonotype: A read error may be the cause here, since a much bigger clone is one base away. The chain joins TRBV10-3 to TRBJ1-2; 9 nucleotides line up with TRBD1. CDR1 and CDR2 from the germline V gene are ENHRY and SYGVKD. J lost 6 bases, V lost 3 bases, and 8 bases had no gene match. The CDR3 is made up of 15 amino acids. The CDR3 is CAISDGTGGENGYTF. CDR3 in DNA: TGTGCCATCAGTGACGGAACAGGGGGCGAGAATGGCTACACCTTC.

Only one count was recorded for this clonotype. With a much larger clone just one base away, this may be a read error. The chain is built from TRBV11-2 and TRBJ1-2; 9 bases agree with TRBD1. Germline V gene lookup returns CDR1 SGHAT and CDR2 FQNNGV. Trimming at V came to 5 bases and at J to 6 bases, leaving 7 bases not matched to a gene. CDR3 length equals 14 residues. CDR3: CASSDHRGLDGYTF. The CDR3 DNA reads TGTGCCAGCAGCGATCACAGGGGGCTGGATGGCTACACCTTC.

V usage is TRBV4-2 and J usage is TRBJ2-5, with unresolved D. CDR1 LGHNA and CDR2 YNFKEQ come from the germline V gene. V was cut by 1 base and J by 7 bases, with 13 bases left in between. The CDR3 runs to 14 residues. The CDR3 nucleotides read TGTGCCAGCAGCCAAGGTGTACGTATAGGGACCCAGTACTTC. Protein product: CASSQGVRIGTQYF.

The CDR3 reads CSVWTDGYTF. The CDR3 DNA follows: TGCAGCGTCTGGACAGATGGCTACACCTTC. The chain is built from TRBV29-1 and TRBJ1-2, with a possible D match to TRBD1 (6 bases). The CDR3 is made up of 10 amino acids. Deletions cut 6 bases from V and 6 bases from J, with 8 bases between. CDR1 is SQVTM, CDR2 ANQGSEA, per germline.

This chain links TRBV19 with TRBJ1-1; 8 bases match TRBD1. The CDR3 has 15 residues. The J segment lost 5 bases and the V segment lost 4 bases, leaving 9 bases of the junction unmatched. The germline V gene has CDR1 LNHDA and CDR2 SQIVND (reference sequence). CDR3 nucleotides: TGTGCCAGTAGTACAGACGGACAGGGAGGGACTGAAGCTTTCTTT. Translated: CASSTDGQGGTEAFF.

This clonotype was counted at least ten times. The J gene is TRBJ1-1, the V gene TRBV5-6; tentative D call: TRBD1 (6 bases). The CDR3 covers 12 residues. Deletions cut 0 bases from V and 9 bases from J, with 9 bases between. Germline CDR1 is SGHDT and CDR2 is YYEEEE. The DNA of the CDR3 is TGTGCCAGCAGCTTGGACAGGGCCCAAGCTTTCTTT. It encodes CASSLDRAQAFF.

This clonotype was detected ten times or more. V gene TRBV20-1 combines with J gene TRBJ1-3; tentatively, D is TRBD1 (5 bases). V was trimmed by 6 bases and J by 4 bases, leaving 19 bases between them. The CDR3 has 15 amino acids. Germline values: CDR1 DFQATT, CDR2 SNEGSKA (reference sequence). The CDR3: CSANNDPGSGNTIYF. In nucleotides, the CDR3 is TGCAGTGCAAACAATGACCCAGGGTCAGGAAACACCATATATTTT.

The count of this clonotype is one. The V gene is TRBV7-9, the J gene TRBJ1-2, with D unresolved. Trimming cost V 1 base and J 2 bases, with 14 bases left between them. This CDR3 has 16 residues. Per the germline V gene, CDR1 is SEHNR and CDR2 is FQNEAQ (reference sequence). In nucleotides, the CDR3 is TGTGCCAGCAGCTTAGGGGGTAACGGAGTAAACTATGGCTACACCTTC. It translates to CASSLGGNGVNYGYTF.

J is TRBJ1-5 and V is TRBV7-8, with D possibly TRBD1 on 5 matching bases. Germline CDR1 SGHVS, CDR2 FQNEAQ. This CDR3 spans 16 amino acids. Trimming took 5 bases from V and 3 from J, leaving 17 bases between them. The CDR3 loop is CASSQDRAGSNQPQHF. CDR3 coding DNA: TGTGCCAGCAGCCAAGATCGGGCAGGGTCCAATCAGCCCCAGCATTTT.

V gene TRBV20-1 combines with J gene TRBJ2-7; TRBD1 is a possible D gene (6 bases). Trimming left V 6 bases short and J 6 bases short, with 15 bases between. Germline values: CDR1 DFQATT, CDR2 SNEGSKA (reference sequence). The CDR3 length is 12 residues. The CDR3 loop is CSAADQGPEQYF. In DNA form, the CDR3 reads TGCAGTGCCGCAGACCAGGGGCCCGAGCAGTACTTC.

A word on this clonotype: Its ends do not fully match the called genes, so a read error is possible. The chain recombines TRBV20-1 with TRBJ1-2; no clear D gene. Germline lookup yields CDR1 DFQATT and CDR2 SNEGSKA (reference sequence). The CDR3 sequence is 13 residues long. CDR3 coding DNA: TGCAGTGCTAGATCGACGAGAAACTATGGCTACACCTTT. Its protein is CSARSTRNYGYTF.

The chain has TRBV9 and TRBJ1-6; D unclear. The CDR3 loop spans 15 amino acids. V was trimmed by 0 bases and J by 0 bases, leaving 4 bases between them. Germline CDR1 and CDR2: SGDLS and YYNGEE. CDR3 loop: CASSVEGSYNSPLHF. CDR3 coding DNA: TGTGCCAGCAGCGTAGAAGGCTCCTATAATTCACCCCTCCACTTT.

This chain connects TRBV29-1 to TRBJ2-7; possible D gene TRBD2, 6 bases. Germline CDR1 is SQVTM and CDR2 is ANQGSEA. V lost 8 bases and J lost 3, with 17 bases in between. The length of the CDR3 is 13 residues. The CDR3 reads CSLVGGISYEQYF. The CDR3 DNA is TGCAGCTTGGTTGGAGGGATAAGCTACGAGCAGTACTTC.

With regard to this clonotype: This could be a read error, since a much larger clone is one nucleotide away. This chain joins TRBV2 and TRBJ1-3, with D tentatively TRBD1 (5 bases). The CDR3 consists of 16 residues. The germline V gene has CDR1 SNHLY and CDR2 FYNNEI. The CDR3 region is CASSGRDLSSGSTIYF. The CDR3 nucleotides are TGTGCCAGCAGTGGAAGGGACTTAAGCTCTGGAAGCACCATATATTTT.

This clonotype was counted many times. V usage is TRBV2 and J usage is TRBJ2-5, with 7 bases fitting TRBD2. Germline CDR1 reads SNHLY; CDR2 reads FYNNEI. This CDR3 is built from 13 residues. V shed 7 bases and J 2 bases; nucleotides not matched to a gene: 4. CDR3: CASKRDPQETQYF. The CDR3 DNA follows: TGTGCCAGCAAGCGGGATCCTCAAGAGACCCAGTACTTC.

This chain links TRBV6-2 or TRBV6-3 with TRBJ1-1; TRBD1 aligns across 9 bases. Germline V CDR1 and CDR2: MNHEY, SVGEGT. The CDR3 is 13 residues long. J lost 5 bases, V lost 10 bases, and 8 bases had no gene match. CDR3 in amino acids: CATRRTGETEAFF. The CDR3 DNA reads TGTGCCACCAGAAGGACAGGGGAAACTGAAGCTTTCTTT.

This clonotype showed up just a few times. This chain links TRBV19 with TRBJ2-7; D might be TRBD2 (6 bases). CDR1 is LNHDA, CDR2 SQIVND, per germline (reference sequence). V lost 5 bases and J 1 base, leaving 15 bases between the germline ends. The length of the CDR3 is 15 residues. In DNA, the CDR3 is TGTGCCAGTAGTCCCCTCCTGGAGGGATCCTACGAGCAGTACTTC. Protein product: CASSPLLEGSYEQYF.

This clonotype appeared many times. The chain combines TRBV5-1 with TRBJ2-7; 7 nucleotides agree with TRBD2. Germline V gives CDR1 SGHRS, CDR2 YFSETQ. The trim removed 0 bases at V and 3 bases at J, leaving 9 bases unmatched. The CDR3 runs 16 residues. DNA for the CDR3: TGCGCCAGCAGCTTGGGCCCGCGGGCGGGGGACTACGAGCAGTACTTC. This translates into CASSLGPRAGDYEQYF.

This sequence joins TRBV29-1 and TRBJ1-5; tentatively, D is TRBD1 (5 bases). CDR1 and CDR2 (germline): SQVTM, ANQGSEA. Trimming shortened V by 3 bases and J by 6 bases, and 15 bases separated the two germline ends. This CDR3 comprises 14 residues. The CDR3 DNA follows: TGCAGCGTTGAGCCAGGGTTAAATGGTCAGCCCCAGCATTTT. Protein: CSVEPGLNGQPQHF.

In its sample, this clonotype was seen once. CDR3 region: CASSGIVSYNEQFF. Written as DNA, the CDR3 is TGTGCCAGCAGTGGGATCGTCTCCTACAATGAGCAGTTCTTC. The chain recombines TRBV2 with TRBJ2-1; no firm D call. Trimming removed 4 bases from V and 0 bases from J, with 7 bases in between. Germline V gene sequence: CDR1 SNHLY, CDR2 FYNNEI. This CDR3 spans 14 amino acids.

V and J are TRBV28 and TRBJ1-5, with a tentative D call TRBD1 (6 bases). The CDR3 covers 16 residues. V lost 5 bases and J lost 2, with 16 bases in between. Germline assignment: CDR1 MDHEN and CDR2 SYDVKM. CDR3 DNA: TGTGCCAGCAGTCCTGGGGGCGGAGGGCGCAATCAGCCCCAGCATTTT. As protein: CASSPGGGGRNQPQHF.

Many counts were recorded for this clonotype. The V call is TRBV5-8, the J call TRBJ1-6; a weak D match, TRBD1 (5 bases). CDR1 is SGHTS, CDR2 YDEGEE, per germline. The length of the CDR3 is 14 residues. With 3 bases removed from V and 7 bases from J, the gap between germline ends came to 11 bases. CDR3 sequence (DNA): TGTGCCAGCAGCTCCTTGGGGGGAAATTCACCCCTCCACTTT. This gives the protein CASSSLGGNSPLHF.

The chain is built from TRBV2 and TRBJ2-7, with 9 nucleotides matching TRBD2. The CDR3 is 15 residues long. The V and J ends lost 3 bases and 3 bases, in that order; junction bases with no gene match: 6. CDR1 is SNHLY, CDR2 FYNNEI, per germline. DNA for the CDR3: TGTGCCAGCAGTGATCGACTAGCGGTAAACTACGAGCAGTACTTC. It yields the protein CASSDRLAVNYEQYF.